This paragraph reports one T cell receptor (beta chain). This sample was taken from a study of response to subunit inactivated influenza vaccine. One entry per CDR3 protein results from TCRdb running MiXCR on the RT-PCR reads. The sample has hundreds of thousands of distinct CDR3 sequences, roughly 12% seen once. These same data were also listed under a study on T cells expressing NK-cell markers. That work contributes: For TCR beta, cDNA was produced by 5'RACE template switching with UMIs.

Sequencing was performed on PBMCs from blood, taken on the day of vaccination. The source is a man between 45 and 60 years old who received an inactivated influenza vaccine.

The CDR3 DNA reads TGCGCCAGCAGCGAGCGAAGTACCACCGGGGAGCTGTTTTTT. This encodes CASSERSTTGELFF. The chain has TRBV5-1 and TRBJ2-2; D gene uncertain. V lost 4 bases and J 4 bases, leaving 11 bases between the germline ends. The CDR3 sequence is 14 residues long. Germline-derived CDR1 and CDR2 are SGHRS and YFSETQ.